This T cell receptor (beta chain) was captured in a study of CXCR3-negative and CXCR3-positive naive CD8 T cells. Study-wide findings and caveats: Relative to memory CD8+ cells, whose diversity was much lower, both naive subsets had comparably high diversity. Partially decreased CXCR3 expression was recorded after cryopreservation, and fresh PBMCs were used in most assays.

Concerning this clonotype: Antigen unknown.

UMI labels and 5' RACE were used to prepare the TRB cDNA libraries. With the 5' RACE reads reprocessed, TCRdb shows one record per CDR3 protein and no DNA. The data show some 130,000 distinct CDR3 sequences, and the top ten clones hold 0.45% to 0.6%. This CDR3 comprises 13 residues. Germline assignment: CDR1 SGHRS and CDR2 YFSETQ. About 310,000 cells per CD8+ T cell subset were flow-sorted in triplicate. CD45RO-CCR7+CD27+CD95- characterized naive CD8+ T cells. The sequencing input was naive CXCR3- CD8+ T cells from blood. Subset denoted: CD45RO-CCR7+CD27+CD95- naive CD8+ T cells lacking CXCR3 (TNR3-). The V and J genes are TRBV5-1 and TRBJ2-7; with no DNA, the TCRdb D assignment of TRBD1 cannot be verified. The source of this sequence is a human donor in good health. Some clones in this sample may be carry-over from other donors' samples. The CDR3 sequence: CASSLIPGDEQYF.